This TCR beta chain was sequenced for a study of Graves' ophthalmopathy and Graves' hyperthyroidism. The TCR beta CDR3 regions underwent amplification from RNA transcripts. RT-PCR with HTBI primers came first, then second-round multiplex PCR. MiXCR was run by TCRdb on the multiplex PCR reads, yielding one entry per CDR3 protein. The sample records about 220,000 distinct CDR3 sequences, 20% to 25% being singletons. This CDR3 region has 17 residues. V shed 2 bases and J 6 bases; nucleotides not matched to a gene: 17. CDR1 and CDR2 (germline): DFQATT, SNEGSKA (reference sequence). The table lists this clonotype with many counts.

Source material: peripheral blood. The V gene is TRBV20-1, the J gene TRBJ2-5; 8 bases line up with TRBD2. The source is a woman in her forties or fifties with Graves' ophthalmopathy. CDR3 nucleotide sequence: TGCAGTGCTAGATCCCAGGGGTATAGCGGGGTTGGTAAGACCCAGTACTTC. Translating it yields CSARSQGYSGVGKTQYF.